This T cell receptor beta chain was sequenced during a study of PD-1 blockade in classical Hodgkin lymphoma. Notes on this clone: Its antigen is unidentified.

V was pared by 1 base and J by 2 bases, with 12 bases between. Germline CDR1 and CDR2: SGHVS and FNYEAQ. The CDR3 consists of 15 residues. Study-level results: Individuals who commenced nivolumab within less than 1 year of ASCT were excluded. Healthy donors were reported to have higher baseline TCR diversity than newly diagnosed patients. Complete responders matched newly diagnosed patients in baseline diversity.

Profiled with immunoSEQ multiplex PCR; TCRdb holds only in-frame clones, not every one. There are about 150,000 clones in the sample; about 81% occur only once, and roughly 10% lies in the top ten. There was relapse after autologous stem cell transplantation in every patient, and there was variation in brentuximab vedotin exposure. The chain links TRBV7-6 to TRBJ2-7; tentatively, D is TRBD1 (5 bases). The TCR comes from a human donor with classical Hodgkin lymphoma. The sample consisted of peripheral blood mononuclear cells (PBMCs), taken before the second cycle of nivolumab. CDR3 sequence reads: CASSLGTGITYEQYF. As DNA, the CDR3 is TGTGCCAGCAGCTTAGGTACAGGTATCACCTACGAGCAGTACTTC. Filled out from reference TRBV7-6 and TRBJ2-7, the complete variable domain reads GAGVSQSPRYKVTKRGQDVALRCDPISGHVSLYWYRQALGQGPEFLTYFNYEAQQDKSGLPNDRFSAERPEGSISTLTIQRTEQRDSAMYRCASSLGTGITYEQYFGPGTRLTVT.